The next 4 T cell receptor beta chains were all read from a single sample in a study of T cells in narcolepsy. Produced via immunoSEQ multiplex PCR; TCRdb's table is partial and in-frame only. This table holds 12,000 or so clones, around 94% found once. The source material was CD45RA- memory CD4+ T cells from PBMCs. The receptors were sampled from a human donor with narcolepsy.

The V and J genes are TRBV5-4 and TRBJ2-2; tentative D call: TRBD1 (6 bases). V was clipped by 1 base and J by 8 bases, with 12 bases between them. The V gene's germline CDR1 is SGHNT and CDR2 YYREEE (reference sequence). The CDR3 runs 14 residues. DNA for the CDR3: TGTGCCAGCAGCTTGAGGGGGTCCTTTGGGGAGCTGTTTTTT. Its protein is CASSLRGSFGELFF.

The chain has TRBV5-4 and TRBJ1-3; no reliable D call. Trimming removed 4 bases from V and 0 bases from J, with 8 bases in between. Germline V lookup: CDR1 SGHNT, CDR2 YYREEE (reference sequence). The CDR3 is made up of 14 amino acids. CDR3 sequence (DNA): TGTGCCAGCAGCGAGAGGATCTCTGGAAACACCATATATTTT. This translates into CASSERISGNTIYF.

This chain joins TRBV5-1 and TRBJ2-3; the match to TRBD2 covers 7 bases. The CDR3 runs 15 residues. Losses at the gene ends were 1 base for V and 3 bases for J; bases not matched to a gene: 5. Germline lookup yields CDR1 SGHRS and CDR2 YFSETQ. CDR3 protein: CASSLRGVGTDTQYF. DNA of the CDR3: TGCGCCAGCAGCTTGCGGGGGGTCGGGACAGATACGCAGTATTTT.

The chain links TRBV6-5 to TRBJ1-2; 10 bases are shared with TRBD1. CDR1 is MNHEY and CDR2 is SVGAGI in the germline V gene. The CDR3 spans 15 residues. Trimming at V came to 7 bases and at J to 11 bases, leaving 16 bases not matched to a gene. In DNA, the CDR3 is TGTGCCAGCACCAGATTCCTGGGACAGGGGCTCGGGTACACCTTC. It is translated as CASTRFLGQGLGYTF.